This TCR beta chain was captured in a study of cytomegalovirus exposure and HLA in healthy donors. The study's findings and limits: Association of a missense DCLRE1C variant with TCR beta V- and J-gene trimming was reported in a later analysis. Confirmation was obtained in vitro that three CMV-associated chains are specific for CMV antigens. Differences between HLA loci emerged in a later analysis of TCR association rates, with DRB1 most and HLA-C fewest.

Primers for the PCR totalled 60 Vbeta and 13 Jbeta. Generated by immunoSEQ multiplex PCR, the TCRdb table keeps only in-frame clones and is missing some. The sample shows about 150,000 clones, 60% to 85% of them seen only once. Germline-derived CDR1 and CDR2 are WNHNN and SYGVQD (reference sequence). Trimming cost V 10 bases and J 12 bases, with 16 bases left between them. The CDR3 is made up of 11 amino acids. This clone was seen once. Its antigen remains unidentified. The genes are TRBV10-1 and TRBJ2-4, with a weak D call TRBD2 (6 bases). The TCR originated in a man in his forties in good health and CMV-seronegative. The sample consisted of PBMCs. The CDR3 DNA follows: TGCGCCAACAACGGCCCGCGGGATCAGTACTTC. Translating it yields CANNGPRDQYF.